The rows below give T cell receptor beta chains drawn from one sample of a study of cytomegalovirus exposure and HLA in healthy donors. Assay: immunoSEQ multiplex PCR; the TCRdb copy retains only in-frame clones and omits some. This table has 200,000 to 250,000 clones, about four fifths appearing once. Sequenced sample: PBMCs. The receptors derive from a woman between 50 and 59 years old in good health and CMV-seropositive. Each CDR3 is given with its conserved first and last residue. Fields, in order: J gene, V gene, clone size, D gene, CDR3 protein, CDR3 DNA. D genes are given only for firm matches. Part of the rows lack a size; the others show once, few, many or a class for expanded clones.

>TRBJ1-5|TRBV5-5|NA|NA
CASSPRGPDQPQHF
TGTGCCAGCAGCCCCAGGGGACCCGATCAGCCCCAGCATTTT
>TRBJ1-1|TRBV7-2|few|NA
CASSFGGETEAFF
TGTGCCAGCAGCTTTGGAGGGGAAACTGAAGCTTTCTTT
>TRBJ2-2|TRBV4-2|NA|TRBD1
CASSQGPGQGPGELFF
TGTGCCAGCAGCCAAGGGCCGGGACAGGGACCCGGGGAGCTGTTTTTT
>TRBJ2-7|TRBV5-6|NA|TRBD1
CASSLGYGDRVPNYEQYF
TGTGCCAGCAGCTTAGGGTATGGGGACAGGGTGCCGAACTACGAGCAGTACTTC
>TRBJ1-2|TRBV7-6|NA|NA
CASSLSGTDIYGYTF
TGTGCCAGCAGCTTAAGTGGTACAGACATCTATGGCTACACCTTC
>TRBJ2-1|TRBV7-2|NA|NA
CASSRQGPSSYNEQFF
TGTGCCAGCAGCCGCCAGGGGCCCAGCTCCTACAATGAGCAGTTCTTC
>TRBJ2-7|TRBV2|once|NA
CASSVSFSYEQYF
TGTGCCAGCAGTGTGTCGTTTTCCTACGAGCAGTACTTC
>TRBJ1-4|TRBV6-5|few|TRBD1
CASSRQGEKLFF
TGTGCCAGCAGTCGACAGGGGGAAAAACTGTTTTTT
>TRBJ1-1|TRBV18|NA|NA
CASSPGRDEAFF
TGTGCCAGCTCACCCGGGAGGGACGAAGCTTTCTTT
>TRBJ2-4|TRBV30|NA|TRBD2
CAWSGSSGGPNIQYF
TGTGCCTGGAGTGGGAGTAGCGGGGGGCCAAACATTCAGTACTTC
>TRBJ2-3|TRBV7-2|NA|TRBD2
CASSVTSGGYTDTQYF
TGTGCCAGCAGCGTGACTAGCGGGGGGTACACAGATACGCAGTATTTT
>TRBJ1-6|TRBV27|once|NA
CASSLGGGPLHF
TGTGCCAGCAGTTTAGGGGGAGGACCCCTCCACTTT
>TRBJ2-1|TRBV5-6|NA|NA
CASSLVQQLNEQFF
TGTGCCAGCAGCTTAGTTCAACAGCTTAATGAGCAGTTCTTC
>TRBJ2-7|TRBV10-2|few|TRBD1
CASSEGTGGYEQYF
TGCGCCAGCAGTGAAGGGACAGGGGGCTACGAGCAGTACTTC
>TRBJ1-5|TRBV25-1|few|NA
CASSELEGNQPQHF
TGTGCCAGCAGTGAGCTCGAGGGCAATCAGCCCCAGCATTTT
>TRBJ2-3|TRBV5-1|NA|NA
CASSFQGRGTDTQYF
TGCGCCAGCAGCTTCCAGGGCAGGGGCACAGATACGCAGTATTTT
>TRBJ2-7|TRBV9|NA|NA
CASSVELSYEQYF
TGTGCCAGCAGCGTAGAGCTTTCCTACGAGCAGTACTTC
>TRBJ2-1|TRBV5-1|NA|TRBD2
CASSSTLAGGSSYNEQFF
TGCGCCAGCAGCTCTACACTAGCGGGGGGCAGCTCCTACAATGAGCAGTTCTTC
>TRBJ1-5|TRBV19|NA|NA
CASRGGGSYYSNQPQHF
TGTGCCAGTAGAGGGGGGGGCAGCTATTATAGCAATCAGCCCCAGCATTTT
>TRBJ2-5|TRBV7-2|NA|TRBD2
CASSLVSGGPQETQYF
TGTGCCAGCAGCTTAGTAAGCGGGGGGCCTCAAGAGACCCAGTACTTC
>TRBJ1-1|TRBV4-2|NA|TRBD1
CASSQGQGVARTEAFF
TGTGCCAGCAGCCAGGGACAGGGAGTGGCGAGGACTGAAGCTTTCTTT
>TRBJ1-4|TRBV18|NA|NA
CASSHRRPENEKLFF
TGTGCCAGCTCACACCGTAGACCGGAGAATGAAAAACTGTTTTTT
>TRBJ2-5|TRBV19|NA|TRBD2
CASSIGLAGGRETQYF
TGTGCCAGTAGTATAGGCCTAGCGGGGGGCCGGGAGACCCAGTACTTC
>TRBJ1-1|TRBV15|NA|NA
CATSRGGNTEAFF
TGTGCCACCAGCAGAGGAGGTAACACTGAAGCTTTCTTT
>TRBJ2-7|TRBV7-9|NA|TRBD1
CASRSGTGGPYEQYF
TGTGCCAGCAGATCAGGGACAGGGGGCCCCTACGAGCAGTACTTC
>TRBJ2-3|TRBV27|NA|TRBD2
CASSPPGTSGFTDTQYF
TGTGCCAGCAGTCCTCCCGGGACTAGCGGATTCACAGATACGCAGTATTTT
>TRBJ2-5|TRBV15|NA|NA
CATSSEIGRASGAQYF
TGTGCCACCAGCAGTGAGATTGGACGGGCCTCGGGGGCCCAGTACTTC
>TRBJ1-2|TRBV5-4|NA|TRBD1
CASSSRTGENYGYTF
TGTGCCAGCAGCTCCCGGACAGGAGAGAACTATGGCTACACCTTC
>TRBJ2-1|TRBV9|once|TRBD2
CASSVATAGEEVGLNEQFF
TGTGCCAGCAGCGTAGCTACAGCGGGGGAAGAAGTTGGGTTGAATGAGCAGTTCTTC
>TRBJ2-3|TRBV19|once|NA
CASSQGEGVVQYF
TGTGCCAGTAGTCAAGGGGAGGGGGTAGTGCAGTATTTT
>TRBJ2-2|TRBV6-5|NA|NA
CASRRTANTGELFF
TGTGCCAGCAGGAGGACAGCGAACACCGGGGAGCTGTTTTTT
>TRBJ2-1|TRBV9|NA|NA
CASSGTSRVEQFF
TGTGCCAGCAGCGGAACCTCTAGAGTGGAGCAGTTCTTC
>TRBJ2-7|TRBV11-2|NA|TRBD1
CASSQAGGMEQYF
TGTGCCAGCAGCCAGGCAGGGGGTATGGAGCAGTACTTC
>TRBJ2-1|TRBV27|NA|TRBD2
CASRPLGGSSYNEQFF
TGTGCCAGCAGGCCCCTCGGCGGGAGCTCCTACAATGAGCAGTTCTTC
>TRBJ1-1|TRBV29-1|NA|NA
CSVEDRTGSAEAFF
TGCAGCGTTGAAGATCGAACAGGGAGCGCTGAAGCTTTCTTT
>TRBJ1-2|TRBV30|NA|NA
CAWRPRVIYYGYTF
TGTGCCTGGAGACCCAGGGTGATCTACTATGGCTACACCTTC
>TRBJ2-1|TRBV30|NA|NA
CAWYSRFGEQFF
TGTGCCTGGTACAGTCGGTTTGGTGAGCAGTTCTTC